These 3 T cell receptor beta chains were sequenced from one sample in a study of regulatory T cells in long-lasting Graves disease. Time point reported: newly diagnosed GD, antithyroid drugs for less than 3 months. PBMCs were the source of the RNA used for TCR sequencing. With iRepertoire HTBI primers and Arm-PCR of CDR3 regions, TCR beta libraries were built. TCRdb re-called the multiplex PCR reads through MiXCR, storing one row per CDR3 protein. The repertoire holds some 410,000 distinct CDR3 sequences, with roughly 17% as singletons. The same sample was also used in a study of T cells in Graves' hyperthyroidism and ophthalmopathy.

The source material was peripheral blood mononuclear cells (PBMCs), sampled at new diagnosis, from a patient treated with antithyroid drugs. These receptor sequences come from a woman in her thirties with Graves disease.

This clonotype was detected many times. The rearrangement uses TRBV27 and TRBJ1-3, with 11 bases fitting TRBD1. The CDR3 consists of 15 residues. Germline loops: CDR1 MNHEY, CDR2 SMNVEV (reference sequence). The J segment lost 3 bases and the V segment lost 5 bases, leaving 3 bases of the junction unmatched. CDR3 sequence: CASSMDRGLGNTIYF. CDR3 DNA sequence: TGTGCCAGCAGTATGGACAGGGGGCTTGGAAACACCATATATTTT.

This rearrangement joins TRBV7-2 to TRBJ2-7; 8 bases align to TRBD1. J was trimmed by 3 bases and V by 7 bases; bases with no gene match: 23. Germline-derived CDR1 and CDR2 are SGHTA and FQGNSA. The CDR3 runs 19 residues. DNA for the CDR3: TGTGCCAGCAACGACCTTTGGTCAGGGGGCGAGGTAGGCTACTACGAGCAGTACTTC. This sequence encodes CASNDLWSGGEVGYYEQYF.

This clonotype was counted many times. The rearrangement links TRBV6-1 to TRBJ2-2; TRBD2 agrees at 8 bases. After removal of 8 bases from V and 1 base from J, the junction contained 12 bases not matched to a gene. CDR1 and CDR2 (germline): MNHNS, SASEGT. The CDR3 has 17 amino acids. CDR3 region: CASSSILAGVNTGELFF. The CDR3 DNA reads as TGTGCCAGCTCCTCCATTCTAGCGGGCGTGAACACCGGGGAGCTGTTTTTT.